The 16 T cell receptor beta chains reported below all come from one sample, sequenced in a study of T cell repertoires in cytomegalovirus infection. Via MiXCR, TCRdb re-called the reads, giving one row per CDR3 protein. This sample has some 800,000 distinct CDR3 sequences, with 32% found just once. These receptors lack a known antigen. Here the sequenced sample was cultured CD8+ T cells from PBMCs, taken from culture after CMV antigen stimulation. The receptor set was obtained from a human donor in good health (CMV status not recorded). Some clones in this sample may be carry-over from other donors' samples.

This clonotype was detected a few times. V is TRBV7-2 and J is TRBJ2-7, with 16 bases aligning to TRBD2. The CDR3 runs 17 residues. Germline assignment: CDR1 SGHTA and CDR2 FQGNSA. J was trimmed by 5 bases and V by 5 bases; bases with no gene match: 9. The CDR3: CASSVGLAGGSLDEQYF. Here the CDR3 DNA reads TGTGCCAGCAGCGTGGGACTAGCGGGGGGGTCATTAGACGAGCAGTACTTC.

This clonotype was seen repeatedly, ten times or more. V usage is TRBV7-9 and J usage is TRBJ2-1, with TRBD1 matching 10 bases. V lost 5 bases to trimming and J lost 2 bases; unmatched junction nucleotides: 15. CDR1 and CDR2 from the germline V gene are SEHNR and FQNEAQ (reference sequence). CDR3 size: 19 residues. The CDR3 coding sequence is TGTGCCAGCAGCGAACTGGACAGGGGGATCCACCTCGCCTACAATGAGCAGTTCTTC. As protein: CASSELDRGIHLAYNEQFF.

This clonotype has a handful of counts. The chain employs TRBV6-1 and TRBJ1-2; a possible D gene is TRBD1 (6 bases). V shed 6 bases and J shed 4 bases, with 15 bases lying between them. CDR3 size: 14 residues. CDR1 and CDR2 from the germline V gene are MNHNS and SASEGT. Here the CDR3 DNA reads TGTGCCAGCAGAACTCCGGGACAAAGCTATGGCTACACCTTC. The encoded protein is CASRTPGQSYGYTF.

The V gene is TRBV15, the J gene TRBJ2-3; D not certain. This CDR3 contains 14 residues. Germline V gene lookup returns CDR1 LNHNV and CDR2 YYDKDF (reference sequence). V dropped 1 base and J dropped 1 base, with 6 bases sitting between them. The CDR3 coding sequence is TGTGCCACCAGCAGAGGGGGTGGCACAGATACGCAGTATTTT. Its translation: CATSRGGGTDTQYF. Looking up the rest from reference TRBV15 and TRBJ2-3 gives the full variable domain: DAMVIQNPRYQVTQFGKPVTLSCSQTLNHNVMYWYQQKSSQAPKLLFHYYDKDFNNEADTPDNFQSRRPNTSFCFLDIRSPGLGDTAMYLCATSRGGGTDTQYFGPGTRLTVL.

This rearrangement joins TRBV2 to TRBJ2-2; D is unresolved. The germline V and J ends were trimmed by 11 bases and 2 bases, with 12 bases remaining between them. CDR3 size: 13 residues. Per germline, CDR1 SNHLY and CDR2 FYNNEI. CDR3 bases: TGTGCCGGCCAAAAGAGAAACACCGGGGAGCTGTTTTTT. Protein product: CAGQKRNTGELFF.

This clonotype was seen ten or more times. V gene TRBV15 combines with J gene TRBJ2-1, with TRBD2 identical over 12 bases. The length of the CDR3 is 17 residues. The trim removed 2 bases at V and 5 bases at J, leaving 7 bases unmatched. Germline-derived CDR1 and CDR2 are LNHNV and YYDKDF (reference sequence). The CDR3, as DNA: TGTGCCACCAGCAGATCCTGGACTAGCGGGGCCAACAATGAGCAGTTCTTC. Amino acid sequence: CATSRSWTSGANNEQFF.

There are a few counts of this clonotype. The junction shows a germline mismatch at one end, possibly a read error. V is TRBV7-7 and J is TRBJ2-5, with D uncertain. Germline assignment: CDR1 SSHAT and CDR2 FNYEAQ (reference sequence). CDR3 length: 14 residues. The CDR3 reads CASSFGRQQETQYF. DNA for the CDR3: TGTGCTAGCAGCTTTGGGCGACAACAAGAGACCCAGTACTTC.

The chain has TRBV5-6 and TRBJ1-2; D ambiguous. V shed 6 bases and J shed 3 bases, with 15 bases lying between them. Germline CDR1 and CDR2: SGHDT and YYEEEE. The length of the CDR3 is 14 residues. CDR3 residues: CASTLGQDDYGYTF. In DNA form, the CDR3 reads TGTGCCAGCACCCTTGGGCAGGATGACTATGGCTACACCTTC.

The rearrangement links TRBV9 to TRBJ1-6; D gene unclear. Germline V gene sequence: CDR1 SGDLS, CDR2 YYNGEE. The V and J ends lost 3 bases and 7 bases respectively, with 11 bases between them. CDR3 size: 14 residues. The CDR3 sequence is CASSADGLNSPLHF. In DNA, the CDR3 is TGTGCCAGCAGCGCGGACGGACTCAATTCACCCCTCCACTTT.

DNA of the CDR3: TGTGCCAGCAGCCCACCGGGACCCATGTATGGCTACACCTTC. As protein: CASSPPGPMYGYTF. The V and J genes are TRBV28 and TRBJ1-2, with TRBD1 as a possible D gene (5 bases). Germline V CDR1 and CDR2: MDHEN, SYDVKM. The CDR3 consists of 14 residues. V was pared by 6 bases and J by 5 bases, with 16 bases between.

The sample holds a few counts of this clonotype. The chain recombines TRBV29-1 with TRBJ2-1; D might be TRBD1 (5 bases). The V end lost 2 bases, the J end lost 8 bases, and 13 bases lay between the germline ends. CDR1 is SQVTM, CDR2 ANQGSEA, per germline. CDR3 length: 13 residues. The CDR3 protein is CSVELRQPHEQFF. In nucleotides, the CDR3 is TGCAGCGTTGAATTAAGACAGCCCCATGAGCAGTTCTTC.

Many counts were recorded for this clonotype. The chain links TRBV7-6 to TRBJ2-5; D may be TRBD1 (5 bases). With 5 bases removed from V and 5 bases from J, the gap between germline ends came to 15 bases. Looked up from germline, CDR1 is SGHVS and CDR2 is FNYEAQ. The CDR3 covers 14 residues. This CDR3 is CASSGGHFGETQYF. The CDR3 nucleotides are TGTGCCAGCAGCGGCGGACACTTCGGGGAGACCCAGTACTTC.

This rearrangement joins TRBV27 to TRBJ2-1; 11 positions match TRBD2. V was pared by 5 bases and J by 6 bases, with 6 bases of the junction left unmatched. CDR1 is MNHEY and CDR2 is SMNVEV in the germline V gene (reference sequence). CDR3 size: 15 residues. Here the CDR3 reads CASSLSGGATNEQFF. CDR3 sequence (DNA): TGTGCCAGCAGTCTTAGCGGGGGGGCGACCAATGAGCAGTTCTTC.

Many counts were recorded for this clonotype. The chain carries TRBV7-2 and TRBJ2-7; D is unresolved. The V and J ends lost 5 bases and 0 bases respectively, with 8 bases between them. This CDR3 has 13 amino acids. CDR1 is SGHTA and CDR2 is FQGNSA in the germline V gene. Here the CDR3 DNA reads TGTGCCAGCAGCCTCTATCCCTCCTACGAGCAGTACGTC. Protein product: CASSLYPSYEQYV.

In its sample, this clonotype was seen many times. The chain links TRBV6-6 to TRBJ2-3; D gene uncertain. V shed 7 bases and J shed 1 base, with 6 bases lying between them. The CDR3 loop spans 12 amino acids. Germline V lookup: CDR1 MNHNY, CDR2 SVGAGI (reference sequence). The CDR3 protein is CASIGGTDTQYF. Here the CDR3 DNA reads TGTGCCAGCATTGGGGGCACAGATACGCAGTATTTT.

A remark on this clonotype: This clone may be a read error of a much larger clone one base away. The rearrangement links TRBV27 to TRBJ2-7; D call uncertain. The CDR3 is 13 residues long. V lost 3 bases to trimming and J lost 0 bases, with 6 bases between them. Germline CDR1 reads MNHEY; CDR2 reads SMNVEV (reference sequence). The CDR3 protein is CASSFGRSYEQYF. The CDR3 region has the DNA TGTGCCAGCAGTTTCGGCCGCTCCTACGAGCAGTACTTC.